The present TCR beta chain was sequenced within a study of CD8 T cells in ankylosing spondylitis. Study observations and caveats: Disease-linked clones were reportedly significantly enriched in matched ankylosing spondylitis synovial fluid. Clones linked to the disease showed a CD8+ phenotype. They occurred at relatively low frequencies in peripheral blood.

Comment on this clonotype: Its antigen is not identified.

Between the trimmed V and J ends, which lost 8 bases and 3 bases, there was a span of 7 bases. Germline loops: CDR1 SNHLY, CDR2 FYNNEI. The CDR3 covers 11 residues. TCRdb re-derived calls from the 5' RACE reads in MiXCR, one entry per CDR3 protein. The table shows about 340,000 distinct CDR3 sequences, with 20% to 25% occurring only once. The V gene is TRBV2, the J gene TRBJ1-2; D unclear. Source material: blood, either unsorted or a sorted T cell fraction (not recorded which). The clonotype was recovered from a male donor with ankylosing spondylitis or in good health (not recorded which). This chain's CDR3 is CASGEDYGYTF. CDR3 DNA: TGTGCCAGCGGAGAAGACTATGGCTACACCTTC.